This passage covers 8 T cell receptor beta chains from one sample sequenced in a study of cytomegalovirus exposure and HLA in healthy donors (TCRdb year 2017). Library prep was done by the immunoSEQ multiplex PCR assay. For the multiplex PCR, a mixture combining 60 forward primers for TCR Vbeta segments and 13 reverse primers for TCR Jbeta segments was used. Here the immuneACCESS table is served through TCRdb, limited to in-frame sequences with V and J called. Missing clones are a known gap in these copies; in checked studies unresolved V genes cover under half, and the rest lacks a known reason. This sample is represented by about 180,000 clones; over 60% of them were singletons. Approximately 6.3% of the sample rests with the top ten. Sequencing used PBMCs. The receptors originated from a man aged 40-49 years in good health and CMV-seropositive.

The chain is built from TRBV5-8 and TRBJ1-2, with a tentative D call TRBD1 (5 bases). The V end was cut by 2 bases, the J end by 1 base, with 12 bases between. The germline CDR1 and CDR2 sequences are SGHTS and YDEGEE. CDR3 size: 15 residues. CDR3 sequence reads: CASSFQGLGNYGYTF. The CDR3 nucleotides read TGTGCCAGCAGCTTTCAGGGTCTGGGTAACTATGGCTACACCTTC.

V is TRBV25-1 and J is TRBJ2-5; 8 positions match TRBD2. The DNA end is more similar to TRBJ2-7, so the J call may be wrong. Germline V lookup: CDR1 MGHDK, CDR2 SYGVNS. The CDR3 is 14 residues long. The CDR3 coding sequence is TGTGCCAGCAGTCCCGGCGGGGGGAAGTACGAGCAGTACTTC. Translated: CASSPGGGKYEQYF.

In this sample, this clone turned up once. The chain employs TRBV2 and TRBJ2-5, with TRBD2 matching 7 bases. CDR1 and CDR2 from the germline V gene are SNHLY and FYNNEI. Trimming at V came to 6 bases and at J to 2 bases, leaving 9 bases not matched to a gene. The CDR3 covers 15 residues. The chain's CDR3 is CASSIGLDLQETQYF. The CDR3 bases are TGTGCCAGCAGCATAGGACTAGATCTACAAGAGACCCAGTACTTC.

This clone turned up a few times. The chain couples TRBV2 to TRBJ2-1, with 7 nucleotides matching TRBD2. Trimming cost V 5 bases and J 7 bases; bases outside gene matches: 11. Germline V CDR1 and CDR2: SNHLY, FYNNEI. This CDR3 has 15 residues. The CDR3 spells CASSILAVAGNEQFF. CDR3 nucleotides: TGTGCCAGCAGTATCCTAGCGGTGGCGGGGAATGAGCAGTTCTTC.

The rearrangement joins TRBV1 to TRBJ1-1. TRBV1 counts as a pseudogene. The CDR3 is made up of 15 amino acids. The CDR3 sequence: CTSSQDTGGRTEAFF. CDR3 in DNA: TGCACCAGCAGCCAAGATACCGGGGGTCGGACTGAAGCTTTCTTT.

The chain combines TRBV5-4 with TRBJ1-2, with D unclear. Germline CDR1 and CDR2: SGHNT and YYREEE (reference sequence). Trimming cost V 4 bases and J 8 bases, with 15 bases left between them. The CDR3 totals 13 residues. The CDR3 sequence: CASSPRLRSGYTF. In DNA, the CDR3 is TGTGCCAGCAGCCCTAGGCTGAGATCGGGCTACACCTTC.

This chain connects TRBV25-1 to TRBJ2-7, with 7 bases matching TRBD1. The V gene's germline CDR1 is MGHDK and CDR2 SYGVNS. The V and J ends lost 3 bases and 3 bases, in that order; junction bases with no gene match: 5. This CDR3 is built from 14 residues. CDR3 bases: TGTGCCAGCAGTGAGGACCGGGACAGCTACGAGCAGTACTTC. This translates into CASSEDRDSYEQYF.

The V and J genes are TRBV7-9 and TRBJ1-1; no reliable D call. The length of the CDR3 is 12 residues. Germline CDR1 SEHNR, CDR2 FQNEAQ (reference sequence). V lost 0 bases and J lost 12, with 11 bases in between. The CDR3 loop reads CASSLAPWPPFF. DNA for the CDR3: TGTGCCAGCAGCTTAGCGCCGTGGCCCCCTTTCTTT.